A single sample gave rise to the 8 T cell receptor beta chains below, sequenced in a study of cytomegalovirus exposure and HLA in healthy donors. Some clones are missing from TCRdb's copy, which holds only in-frame ones; the method was immunoSEQ multiplex PCR. The data contain approximately 150,000 clones, roughly nine tenths of them singletons. Input material: PBMCs. These receptors all come from a man between 18 and 35 years old in good health and CMV-seropositive.

This chain connects TRBV9 to TRBJ2-1; 12 bases fit TRBD2. The CDR3 runs to 16 residues. Germline CDR1 SGDLS, CDR2 YYNGEE. Trimming cost V 3 bases and J 0 bases; bases outside gene matches: 1. The CDR3 here is CASSETSGGSYNEQFF. The CDR3 DNA is TGTGCCAGCAGCGAGACTAGCGGGGGCTCCTACAATGAGCAGTTCTTC. Full variable domain (remainder filled in from reference TRBV9 and TRBJ2-1): DSGVTQTPKHLITATGQRVTLRCSPRSGDLSVYWYQQSLDQGLQFLIQYYNGEERAKGNILERFSAQQFPDLHSELNLSSLELGDSALYFCASSETSGGSYNEQFFGPGTRLTVL.

The J gene is TRBJ1-2, the V gene TRBV11-2, with 7 positions matching TRBD1. V gave up 4 bases and J gave up 2 bases; unmatched junction bases: 7. The CDR3 runs to 15 residues. Germline V CDR1 and CDR2: SGHAT, FQNNGV. This chain's CDR3 is CASSSPLQGNYGYTF. The CDR3 DNA follows: TGTGCCAGCAGCTCCCCCTTACAGGGGAACTATGGCTACACCTTC.

The chain is built from TRBV5-1 and TRBJ2-5, with TRBD2 matching 9 bases. V lost 0 bases to trimming and J lost 4 bases; unmatched junction nucleotides: 7. Germline CDR1 reads SGHRS; CDR2 reads YFSETQ. This CDR3 is built from 16 residues. The CDR3 DNA is TGCGCCAGCAGCTTGGGGCTAGCGGGAATCGGAGAGACCCAGTACTTC. It specifies CASSLGLAGIGETQYF.

The CDR3 DNA is TGTGCCAGCAGCGCGAGGGTCAATGAGCAGTTCTTC. It is translated as CASSARVNEQFF. The chain employs TRBV9 and TRBJ2-1; a possible D gene is TRBD2 (5 bases). V lost 3 bases to trimming and J lost 6 bases, with 7 bases between them. Germline assignment: CDR1 SGDLS and CDR2 YYNGEE. The length of the CDR3 is 12 residues. The whole variable domain, remainder taken from reference TRBV9 and TRBJ2-1, is DSGVTQTPKHLITATGQRVTLRCSPRSGDLSVYWYQQSLDQGLQFLIQYYNGEERAKGNILERFSAQQFPDLHSELNLSSLELGDSALYFCASSARVNEQFFGPGTRLTVL.

The chain couples TRBV10-3 to TRBJ2-7; TRBD1 matches 8 bases. The trim removed 3 bases at V and 2 bases at J, leaving 3 bases unmatched. The CDR3 sequence is 14 residues long. Germline loops: CDR1 ENHRY, CDR2 SYGVKD. The CDR3 protein is CAISDLQGAYEQYF. CDR3 coding DNA: TGTGCCATCAGTGACTTACAGGGGGCCTACGAGCAGTACTTC.

This clone is a singleton in its sample. This rearrangement joins TRBV7-6 to TRBJ1-5; a weak D match, TRBD1 (5 bases). The germline V gene encodes CDR1 SGHVS and CDR2 FNYEAQ. V gave up 1 base and J gave up 4 bases, with 8 bases separating them. The CDR3 totals 14 residues. The chain's CDR3 is CASSLEQGNQPQHF. The CDR3, as DNA: TGTGCCAGCAGCTTAGAGCAGGGTAATCAGCCCCAGCATTTT.

The chain uses TRBV27 and TRBJ2-5, with TRBD2 matching 8 bases. In germline, CDR1 is MNHEY, CDR2 SMNVEV (reference sequence). The CDR3 length is 15 residues. V was pared by 4 bases and J by 2 bases, with 6 bases of the junction left unmatched. CDR3 nucleotides: TGTGCCAGCAGTTACGGGCGGGAGGCTCAAGAGACCCAGTACTTC. This codes for CASSYGREAQETQYF.

The genes are TRBV29-1 and TRBJ2-4; unclear D gene. Germline assignment: CDR1 SQVTM and CDR2 ANQGSEA. This CDR3 contains 11 residues. The germline V and J ends were trimmed by 5 bases and 9 bases, with 11 bases remaining between them. The DNA for the CDR3 is TGCAGCGTTAGTTCCCTCGGCATTCAGTACTTC. Protein: CSVSSLGIQYF.